This TCR beta chain comes out of a study of tumor-infiltrating lymphocytes in oesophageal squamous cell carcinoma. CDR1 and CDR2 (germline): SGHRS, YFSETQ. The CDR3 is made up of 14 amino acids. The ends lost 4 bases at V and 8 bases at J; junction bases unmatched: 7. TCRdb passed the PCR reads through MiXCR, listing each CDR3 protein once. In the table there are 6,000 to 6,500 distinct CDR3 sequences, about 14% of which are singletons. The genes are TRBV5-1 and TRBJ2-1; 9 bases are a match to TRBD2. Specimen: esophageal tumor tissue. The TCR sequence derives from a male donor with esophageal squamous cell carcinoma. Written as DNA, the CDR3 is TGCGCCAGCAGCGTCAGCGGGGGGTCGGATGAGCAGTTCTTC. Translated: CASSVSGGSDEQFF.